This TCR beta chain was profiled in a study of Graves' ophthalmopathy and Graves' hyperthyroidism (dated by TCRdb to the late 2010s). Broadly, across the study: Peripheral blood samples were taken at the time of initial diagnosis, before any treatment was given. The study used TCR beta repertoire signatures to distinguish Graves' ophthalmopathy from Graves' hyperthyroidism and to predict progression to ophthalmopathy. In more than five hyperthyroidism patients, the T-cell repertoires found in thyroid tissue were compared with those found in blood. Following sampling, methimazole starting at 30 mg daily was administered to hyperthyroidism patients, and high-dose intravenous methylprednisolone was administered to ophthalmopathy patients. To explore V-J signatures that distinguish ophthalmopathy from hyperthyroidism, a discovery set of 100 patients was enrolled, made up of around 44 with ophthalmopathy and some 56 with stable hyperthyroidism. The independent validation cohort included around 19 hyperthyroidism patients plus 17 patients who later progressed from hyperthyroidism to ophthalmopathy. In total, some 140 blood samples were TCR-sequenced: 40 to 45 ophthalmopathy, over 70 hyperthyroidism and about 17 hyperthyroidism-to-ophthalmopathy patients.

What the work shows at the level of the full study, not this receptor alone: Most of the expanded thyroid clonotypes with a frequency above 0.001 were also detected in blood, and it was suggested that the thyroid immune response may be reflected by blood repertoires. In validation, the model predicted ophthalmopathy progression with about 64% sensitivity and roughly 78% specificity; eleven to twelve predicted patients were CT-confirmed with GO in a median of approximately 6.5 months. No statistical method was used to predetermine the sample size, and group allocation was not hidden from the investigators. The 13-signature model separated ophthalmopathy from stable hyperthyroidism with 85% to 90% sensitivity and approximately 81% specificity in cross-validation, and 80%/75% in the test set.

Patients with ophthalmopathy had moderately to severely active disease, with a Clinical Activity Score of 3 or more, a NOSPECS grade of 4 or more, and a disease duration of less than 3 months. Patients were excluded if they had other autoimmune diseases, uncontrolled infections, pregnancy or lactation. Diagnosis relied on clinical symptoms, serum thyroxine, TRAb, thyroid ultrasound and orbital computed tomography. PBMCs were isolated from about 9 ml of fresh peripheral blood by Ficoll-Paque density gradient centrifugation. Trizol reagent was used to extract the total RNA, and its quality was then checked on an Agilent 2100 Bioanalyzer. A word on this clonotype: The antigen it recognizes is unknown. No clone much larger than this one lies a single base away; base qualities are absent.

The CDR3 runs 14 residues from the cysteine to the phenylalanine. CDR3 DNA is the only sequence kept; it has 42 bases, read in frame from the first base. For this chain, trimming is 5 bases at the V end and 5 bases at the J end, and the number of junction bases without a gene match is 9. Sequences SGHTA (CDR1) and FQGNSA (CDR2) are obtained from the germline V gene. For repertoire sequencing, TCR beta CDR3 regions were amplified from RNA transcripts. The first round of RT-PCR was done with HTBI primers and the Qiagen OneStep RT-PCR kit, and was followed by a second round of multiplex PCR, then size selection and purification. Sequencing of the libraries was carried out on an Illumina HiSeq2000 in paired-end mode with 100 bp reads. For the original study's pipeline: SOAPnuke was used to process the reads, removing any read that contained adapters or uncalled bases, had a mean Phred below 15, or lacked an exact match to the constant primer or identifier. COPE v1.2.5 was used to merge high-quality paired reads. Each unique nucleotide sequence was treated as a clonotype, and MiTCR v1.1 was used to align the clonotypes to the IMGT TRB V, D and J references. Analysis was restricted to V-J combinations with a frequency above 0.0001, which covered 98% to 99.2% of repertoires. A TCR clonal expansion and chaos score per V-J combination was defined as the ratio of F50 clonal expansion to chaos observed in the TCRdist matrix. Welch's t-statistics and random forest were used to narrow the features down to about a dozen V-J combinations, which were then fed into a naive Bayes classifier. Thyroid-blood repertoire similarity was quantified with the Morisita-Horn index. Using fastp trimming at Q25 and MiXCR clonotype assembly, TCRdb reanalyzed the public sequencing data and kept in-frame beta chains. All rows with the same CDR3 protein become a single entry with the most common DNA and genes. TCRdb's processing, not the authors', yielded these V and J calls. Present in this sample are about 740,000 distinct CDR3 sequences, approximately 40% of which were seen just once. Of the sample, about 40% is held by the ten largest clones.

The sequencing sample was made of peripheral blood. The TCR originated in an adult man with Graves' ophthalmopathy. Recombination joined TRBV7-2 with TRBJ2-7; TRBD2 aligns with 7 central bases. The CDR3 is CASSHWEGQNEQYF. At the DNA level, the sequence is TGTGCCAGCAGCCATTGGGAGGGCCAAAACGAGCAGTACTTC. Here the CDR3 is joined to the reference TRBV7-2 and TRBJ2-7 genes, and the full variable domain is: GAGVSQSPSNKVTEKGKDVELRCDPISGHTALYWYRQSLGQGLEFLIYFQGNSAPDKSGLPSDRFSAERTGGSVSTLTIQRTQQEDSAVYLCASSHWEGQNEQYFGPGTRLTVT.